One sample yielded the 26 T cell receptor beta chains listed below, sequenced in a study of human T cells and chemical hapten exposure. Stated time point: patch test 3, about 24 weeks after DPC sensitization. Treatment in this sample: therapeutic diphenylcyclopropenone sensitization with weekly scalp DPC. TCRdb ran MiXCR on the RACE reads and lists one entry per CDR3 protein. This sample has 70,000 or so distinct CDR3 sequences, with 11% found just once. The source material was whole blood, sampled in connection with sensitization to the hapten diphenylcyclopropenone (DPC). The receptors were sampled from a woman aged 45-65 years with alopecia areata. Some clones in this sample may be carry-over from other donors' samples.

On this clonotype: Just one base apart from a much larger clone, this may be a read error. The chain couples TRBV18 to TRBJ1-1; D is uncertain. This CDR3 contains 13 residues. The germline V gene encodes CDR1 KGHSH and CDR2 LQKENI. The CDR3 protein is CVSSPAGGPEAFF. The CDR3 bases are TGTGTCAGCTCACCGGCCGGCGGCCCTGAAGCTTTCTTT. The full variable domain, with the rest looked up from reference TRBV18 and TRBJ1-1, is NAGVMQNPRHLVRRRGQEARLRCSPMKGHSHVYWYRQLPEEGLKFMVYLQKENIIDESGMPKERFSAEFPKEGPSILRIQQVVRGDSAAYFCVSSPAGGPEAFFGQGTRLTVV.

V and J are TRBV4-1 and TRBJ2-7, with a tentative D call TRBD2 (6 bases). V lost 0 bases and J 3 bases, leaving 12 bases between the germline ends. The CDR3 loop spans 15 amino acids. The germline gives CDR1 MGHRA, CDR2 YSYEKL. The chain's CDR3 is CASSQDRGTNYEQYF. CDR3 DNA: TGCGCCAGCAGCCAAGATCGGGGGACCAACTACGAGCAGTACTTC.

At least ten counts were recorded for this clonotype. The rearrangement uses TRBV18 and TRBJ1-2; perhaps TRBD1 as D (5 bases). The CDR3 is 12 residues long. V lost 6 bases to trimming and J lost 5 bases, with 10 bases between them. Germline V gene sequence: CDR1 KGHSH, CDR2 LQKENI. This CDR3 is CASSGAQYGYTF. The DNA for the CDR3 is TGTGCCAGCTCCGGGGCCCAATATGGCTACACCTTC.

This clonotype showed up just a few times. CDR3 amino acids: CASSWVPGDRNQPQHF. DNA of the CDR3: TGTGCCAGTAGTTGGGTCCCAGGGGATCGCAATCAGCCCCAGCATTTT. J is TRBJ1-5 and V is TRBV19, with D perhaps matching TRBD1 (6 bases). Germline lookup yields CDR1 LNHDA and CDR2 SQIVND (reference sequence). The CDR3 runs to 16 residues. The germline V and J ends were trimmed by 5 bases and 2 bases, with 16 bases remaining between them.

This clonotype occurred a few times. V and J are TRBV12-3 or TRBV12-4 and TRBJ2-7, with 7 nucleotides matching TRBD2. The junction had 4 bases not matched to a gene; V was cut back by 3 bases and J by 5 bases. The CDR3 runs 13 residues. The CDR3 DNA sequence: TGTGCCAGCAGTTTCGGGGGAGGGGACGAGCAGTACTTC. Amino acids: CASSFGGGDEQYF.

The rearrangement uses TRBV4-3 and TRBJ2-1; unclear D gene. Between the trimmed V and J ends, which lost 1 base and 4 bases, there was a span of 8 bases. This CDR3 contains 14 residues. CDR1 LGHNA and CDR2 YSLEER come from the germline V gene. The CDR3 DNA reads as TGCGCCAGCAGCCAAGGGATCCCTTACAATGAGCAGTTCTTC. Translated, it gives CASSQGIPYNEQFF.

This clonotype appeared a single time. The CDR3 DNA sequence: TGTGCCAGCAGCCCGTCGACAGGGCAGGTGGCTGAAGCTTTCTTT. It translates to CASSPSTGQVAEAFF. The V call is TRBV5-4, the J call TRBJ1-1; 7 bases map to TRBD1. J lost 6 bases, V lost 4 bases, and 12 bases had no gene match. The CDR3 contains 15 residues. Germline-derived CDR1 and CDR2 are SGHNT and YYREEE (reference sequence). Variable domain in full (rest from reference TRBV5-4 and TRBJ1-1): ETGVTQSPTHLIKTRGQQVTLRCSSQSGHNTVSWYQQALGQGPQFIFQYYREEENGRGNFPPRFSGLQFPNYSSELNVNALELDDSALYLCASSPSTGQVAEAFFGQGTRLTVV.

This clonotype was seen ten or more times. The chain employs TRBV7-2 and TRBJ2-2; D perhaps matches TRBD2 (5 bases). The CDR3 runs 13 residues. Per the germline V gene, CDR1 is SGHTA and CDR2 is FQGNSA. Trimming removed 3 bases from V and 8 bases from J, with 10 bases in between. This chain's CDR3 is CASSLRLAGELFF. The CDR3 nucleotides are TGTGCCAGCAGCTTGCGGTTAGCGGGGGAGCTGTTTTTT.

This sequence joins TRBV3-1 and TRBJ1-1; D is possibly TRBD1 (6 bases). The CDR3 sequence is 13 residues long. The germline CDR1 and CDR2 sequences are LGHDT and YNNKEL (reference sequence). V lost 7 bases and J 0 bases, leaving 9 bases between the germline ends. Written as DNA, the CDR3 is TGTGCCAGCAAGGGGGGCCTGAACACTGAAGCTTTCTTT. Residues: CASKGGLNTEAFF.

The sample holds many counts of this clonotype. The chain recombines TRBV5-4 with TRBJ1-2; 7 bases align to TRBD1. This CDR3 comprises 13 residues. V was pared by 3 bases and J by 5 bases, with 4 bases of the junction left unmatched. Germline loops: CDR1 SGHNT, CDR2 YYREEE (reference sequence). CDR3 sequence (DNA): TGTGCCAGCAGCTCGGGACAGCTATATGGCTACACCTTC. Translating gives CASSSGQLYGYTF. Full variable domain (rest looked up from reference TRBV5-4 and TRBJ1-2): ETGVTQSPTHLIKTRGQQVTLRCSSQSGHNTVSWYQQALGQGPQFIFQYYREEENGRGNFPPRFSGLQFPNYSSELNVNALELDDSALYLCASSSGQLYGYTFGSGTRLTVV.

The CDR3 is CASSLGGPYNEQFF. In DNA, the CDR3 is TGTGCCAGCAGCCTGGGGGGCCCCTACAATGAGCAGTTCTTC. The rearrangement uses TRBV28 and TRBJ2-1; D tentatively fits TRBD1 or TRBD2 (6 bases each). V was shortened by 6 bases and J by 2 bases, with 11 bases between the two germline ends. The CDR3 has 14 amino acids. Germline V lookup: CDR1 MDHEN, CDR2 SYDVKM.

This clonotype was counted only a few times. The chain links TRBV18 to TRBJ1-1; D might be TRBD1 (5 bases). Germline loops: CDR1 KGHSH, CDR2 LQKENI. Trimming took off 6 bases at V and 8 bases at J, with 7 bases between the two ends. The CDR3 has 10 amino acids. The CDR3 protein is CASSAGEAFF. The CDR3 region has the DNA TGTGCCAGCTCCGCAGGGGAAGCTTTCTTT.

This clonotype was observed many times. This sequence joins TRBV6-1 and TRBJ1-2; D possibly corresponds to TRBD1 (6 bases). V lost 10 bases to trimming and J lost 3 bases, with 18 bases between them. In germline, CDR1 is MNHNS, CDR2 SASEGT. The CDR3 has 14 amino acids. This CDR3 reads CATRRGANDYGYTF. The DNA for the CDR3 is TGTGCCACCCGACGGGGGGCAAATGACTATGGCTACACCTTC.

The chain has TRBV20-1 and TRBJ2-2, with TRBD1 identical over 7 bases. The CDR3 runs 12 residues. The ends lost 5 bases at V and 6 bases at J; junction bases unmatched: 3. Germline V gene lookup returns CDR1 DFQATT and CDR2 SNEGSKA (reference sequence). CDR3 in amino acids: CSAGTGAGELFF. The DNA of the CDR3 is TGCAGTGCTGGAACAGGGGCCGGGGAGCTGTTTTTT.

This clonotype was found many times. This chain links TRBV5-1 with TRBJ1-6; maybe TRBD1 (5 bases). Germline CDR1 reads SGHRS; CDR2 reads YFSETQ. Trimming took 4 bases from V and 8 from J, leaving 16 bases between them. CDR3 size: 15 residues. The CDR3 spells CASSVTSGTDSPLHF. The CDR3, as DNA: TGCGCCAGCAGCGTGACCTCCGGGACCGATTCACCCCTCCACTTT.

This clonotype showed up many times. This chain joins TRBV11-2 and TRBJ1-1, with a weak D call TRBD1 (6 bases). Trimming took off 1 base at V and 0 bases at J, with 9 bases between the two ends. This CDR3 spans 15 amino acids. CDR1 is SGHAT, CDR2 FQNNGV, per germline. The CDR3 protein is CASSLGDIMNTEAFF. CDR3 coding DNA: TGTGCCAGCAGCTTAGGGGACATCATGAACACTGAAGCTTTCTTT.

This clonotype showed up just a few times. The CDR3 is CASSFRARQDEQYF. The CDR3 region has the DNA TGTGCCAGCAGCTTCAGGGCCCGTCAGGACGAGCAGTACTTC. The rearrangement links TRBV7-2 to TRBJ2-7; tentatively, D is TRBD1 (5 bases). Trimming left V 3 bases short and J 5 bases short, with 14 bases between. CDR3 length equals 14 residues. From germline, CDR1 is SGHTA and CDR2 FQGNSA. Together with reference TRBV7-2 and TRBJ2-7, the CDR3 gives the full variable domain: GAGVSQSPSNKVTEKGKDVELRCDPISGHTALYWYRQSLGQGLEFLIYFQGNSAPDKSGLPSDRFSAERTGGSVSTLTIQRTQQEDSAVYLCASSFRARQDEQYFGPGTRLTVT.

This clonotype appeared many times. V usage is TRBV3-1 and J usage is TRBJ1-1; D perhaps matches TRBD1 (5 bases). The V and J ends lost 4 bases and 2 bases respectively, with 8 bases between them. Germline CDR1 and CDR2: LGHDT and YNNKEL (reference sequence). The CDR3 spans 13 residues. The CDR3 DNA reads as TGTGCCAGCAGCCGGGGCAGCAACACTGAAGCTTTCTTT. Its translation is CASSRGSNTEAFF.

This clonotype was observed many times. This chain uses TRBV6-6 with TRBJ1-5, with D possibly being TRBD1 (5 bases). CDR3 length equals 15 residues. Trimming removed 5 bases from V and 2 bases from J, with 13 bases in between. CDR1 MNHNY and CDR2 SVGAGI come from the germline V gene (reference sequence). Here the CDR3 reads CASSRGVEGNQPQHF. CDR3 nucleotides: TGTGCCAGCAGTAGAGGGGTTGAGGGCAATCAGCCCCAGCATTTT.

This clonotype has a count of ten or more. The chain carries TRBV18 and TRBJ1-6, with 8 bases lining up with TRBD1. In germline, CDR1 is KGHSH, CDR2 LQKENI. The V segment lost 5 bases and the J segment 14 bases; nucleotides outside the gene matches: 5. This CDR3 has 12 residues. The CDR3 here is CASSGQGSSLHF. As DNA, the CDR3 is TGTGCCAGCTCAGGACAGGGCTCGTCCCTCCACTTT.

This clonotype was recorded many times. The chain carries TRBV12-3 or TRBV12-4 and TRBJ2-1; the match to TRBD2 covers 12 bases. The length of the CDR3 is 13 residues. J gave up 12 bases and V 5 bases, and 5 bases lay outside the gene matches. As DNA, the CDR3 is TGTGCCAGCAGTCAACTAGCGGGAGGCTTGCAGTTCTTC. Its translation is CASSQLAGGLQFF.

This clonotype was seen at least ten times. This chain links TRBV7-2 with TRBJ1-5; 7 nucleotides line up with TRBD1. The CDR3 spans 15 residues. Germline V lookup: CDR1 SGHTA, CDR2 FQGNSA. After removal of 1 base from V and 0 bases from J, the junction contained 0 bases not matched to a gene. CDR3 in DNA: TGTGCCAGCAGCTTAGACAGGGGTAGCAATCAGCCCCAGCATTTT. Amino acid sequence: CASSLDRGSNQPQHF.

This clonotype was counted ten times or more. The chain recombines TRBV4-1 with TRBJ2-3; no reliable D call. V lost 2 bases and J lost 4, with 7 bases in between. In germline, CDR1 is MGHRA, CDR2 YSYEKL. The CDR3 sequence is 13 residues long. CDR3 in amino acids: CASSQFLADTQYF. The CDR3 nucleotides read TGCGCCAGCAGCCAATTTTTAGCAGATACGCAGTATTTT.

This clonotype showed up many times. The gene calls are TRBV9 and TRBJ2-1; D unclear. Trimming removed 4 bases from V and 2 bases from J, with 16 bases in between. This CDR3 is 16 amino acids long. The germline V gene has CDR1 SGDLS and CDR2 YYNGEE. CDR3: CASSPELDLAYNEQFF. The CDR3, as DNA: TGTGCCAGCAGCCCCGAGCTGGATCTCGCCTACAATGAGCAGTTCTTC.

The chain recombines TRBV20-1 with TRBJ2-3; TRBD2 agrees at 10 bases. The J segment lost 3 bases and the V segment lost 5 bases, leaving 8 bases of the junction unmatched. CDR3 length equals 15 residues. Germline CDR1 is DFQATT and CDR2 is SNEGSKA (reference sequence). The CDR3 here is CSAPLAGGSTDTQYF. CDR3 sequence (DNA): TGCAGTGCTCCATTAGCGGGGGGTTCGACAGATACGCAGTATTTT.

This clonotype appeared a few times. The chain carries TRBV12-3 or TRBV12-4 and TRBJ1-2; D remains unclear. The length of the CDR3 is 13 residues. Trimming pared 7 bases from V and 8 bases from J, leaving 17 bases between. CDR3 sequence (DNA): TGTGCCAGCATGTCGGGCACTGGCGGGGGCTACACCTTC. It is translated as CASMSGTGGGYTF.